One and the same sample provided the 4 T cell receptor beta chains below, sequenced in a study of blood T cell repertoires in COVID-19. Here immunoSEQ multiplex PCR was the method, and the copy in TCRdb shows in-frame clones only, minus some. This table holds around 260,000 clones, approximately 91% found once. Sequencing was performed on peripheral blood. The receptors come from a young adult with COVID-19, enrolled during active disease.

The chain links TRBV7-2 to TRBJ2-7; 14 positions match TRBD2. Trimming at V came to 6 bases and at J to 4 bases, leaving 8 bases not matched to a gene. The V gene's germline CDR1 is SGHTA and CDR2 FQGNSA. This CDR3 is built from 16 residues. CDR3 nucleotides: TGTGCCAGCAGTAGACTAGCGGGAGGGCCGGAGTACGAGCAGTACTTC. Amino acid sequence: CASSRLAGGPEYEQYF.

The chain has TRBV23-1 and TRBJ1-1; D is perhaps TRBD1 (5 bases). TRBV23-1 is an open reading frame, and its role is uncertain. V was shortened by 7 bases and J by 1 base, with 19 bases between the two germline ends. The CDR3 runs 16 residues. As DNA, the CDR3 is TGCGCCAGCACTCCCTCTCTAGGGGATACGAACACTGAAGCTTTCTTT. Its protein is CASTPSLGDTNTEAFF.

V and J are TRBV7-9 and TRBJ2-1; 14 bases are a match to TRBD2. V trimming: 5 bases; J trimming: 0 bases; junction bases outside the gene matches: 6. Germline V gene lookup returns CDR1 SEHNR and CDR2 FQNEAQ (reference sequence). The CDR3 runs to 18 residues. The CDR3 coding sequence is TGTGCCAGCAGCAGGACTAGCGGGAGGTCGAGCTCCTACAATGAGCAGTTCTTC. Encoded protein: CASSRTSGRSSSYNEQFF. The complete variable domain, with remaining parts taken from reference TRBV7-9 and TRBJ2-1, reads DTGVSQNPRHKITKRGQNVTFRCDPISEHNRLYWYRQTLGQGPEFLTYFQNEAQLEKSRLLSDRFSAERPKGSFSTLEIQRTEQGDSAMYLCASSRTSGRSSSYNEQFFGPGTRLTVL.

The chain carries TRBV30 and TRBJ2-7, with 7 bases lining up with TRBD1. This CDR3 has 14 amino acids. Looked up from germline, CDR1 is GTSNPN and CDR2 is SVGIG (reference sequence). J gave up 5 bases and V 2 bases, and 9 bases lay outside the gene matches. Written as DNA, the CDR3 is TGTGCCTGGAGTTTCACCAGGGGGAACGACGAGCAGTACTTC. Translated: CAWSFTRGNDEQYF.